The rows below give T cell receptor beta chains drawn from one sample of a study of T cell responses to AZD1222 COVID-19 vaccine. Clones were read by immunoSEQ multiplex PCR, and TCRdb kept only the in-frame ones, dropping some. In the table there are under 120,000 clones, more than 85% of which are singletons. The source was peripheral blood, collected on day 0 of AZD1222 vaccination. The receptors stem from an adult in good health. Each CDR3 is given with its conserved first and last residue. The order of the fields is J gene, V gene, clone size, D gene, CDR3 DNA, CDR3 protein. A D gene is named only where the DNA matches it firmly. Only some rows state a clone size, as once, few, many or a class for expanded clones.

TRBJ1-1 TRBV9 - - TGTGCCAGCAGCGAGGGAGGCCTCGGTACTGAAGCTTTCTTT CASSEGGLGTEAFF
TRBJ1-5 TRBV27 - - TGTGCCAGCAGCCCCAGGGGAGGAGATCAGCCCCAGCATTTT CASSPRGGDQPQHF
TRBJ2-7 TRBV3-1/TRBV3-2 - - TGTGCCAGCAGCCTAGGGGGATCGAGGGAGCAGTACTTC CASSLGGSREQYF
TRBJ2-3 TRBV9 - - TGTGCCAGCAGCACCACCAGCAGTAGCACAGATACGCAGTATTTT CASSTTSSSTDTQYF
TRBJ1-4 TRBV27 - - TGTGCCAGCAGTACCCGGACAGTAAGGGTCGAAAAACTGTTTTTT CASSTRTVRVEKLFF
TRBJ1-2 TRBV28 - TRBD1 TGTGCCAGCACCCAGACAGGGACCAACTATGGCTACACCTTC CASTQTGTNYGYTF
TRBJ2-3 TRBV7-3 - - TGTGCCAGCAGCTTAACGGCGGGACCCCTCTCAGATACGCAGTATTTT CASSLTAGPLSDTQYF
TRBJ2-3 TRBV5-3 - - TGTGCCAGAGGACCCCCGGGCACAGATACGCAGTATTTT CARGPPGTDTQYF
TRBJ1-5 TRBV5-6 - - TGTGCCAGCAGCTTCCGAGGGCAGGGAGTAACTCAGCCCCAGCATTTT CASSFRGQGVTQPQHF
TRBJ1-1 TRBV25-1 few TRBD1 TGTGCCGCAACGGGGGACAGGGCGAACACTGAAGCTTTCTTT CAATGDRANTEAFF
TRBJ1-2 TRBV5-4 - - TGTGCCAGCAGCTATCTCTGGCAGGATTACTATGGCTACACCTTC CASSYLWQDYYGYTF
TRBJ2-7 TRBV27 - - TGTGCCAGCAGTTTATCGCCCGACAGAAACTACGAGCAGTACTTC CASSLSPDRNYEQYF
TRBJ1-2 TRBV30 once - TGTGCCTGGAGTGTACGGCGAGAAGGAGGCTACACCTTC CAWSVRREGGYTF
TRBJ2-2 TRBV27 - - TGTGCCAGCAGCCGAACAGGGCCCGGGGAGCTGTTTTTT CASSRTGPGELFF
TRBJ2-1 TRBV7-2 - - TGTGCCAGCAGCTTAGTGGTGGCACAGGGAAGGAATGAGCAGTTCTTC CASSLVVAQGRNEQFF
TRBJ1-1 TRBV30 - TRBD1 TGTGCCTGGGCCCGACAGGGCAGCACTGAAGCTTTCTTT CAWARQGSTEAFF
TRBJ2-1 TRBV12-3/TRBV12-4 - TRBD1 TGTGCCAGCAGTGCCGACAGGGGGAGGGAGCAGTTCTTC CASSADRGREQFF
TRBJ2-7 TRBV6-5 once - TGTGCCGCTAGTAGGTCTAATTACGAGCAGTACTTC CAASRSNYEQYF
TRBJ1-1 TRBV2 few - TGTGCCAGCAGTGAATACTCGAACACTGAAGCTTTCTTT CASSEYSNTEAFF
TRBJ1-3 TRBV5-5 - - TGTGCCAGCAGCACGGCCGGGACTCACTCTGGAAACACCATATATTTT CASSTAGTHSGNTIYF
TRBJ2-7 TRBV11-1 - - TGTGCCAGCAGCCCCGGGTTCAGGGGCTCCTACGAGCAGTACTTC CASSPGFRGSYEQYF
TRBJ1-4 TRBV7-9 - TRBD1 TGTGCCAGCAGCTTTCCGACTACAGGGGGCGATGAAAAACTGTTTTTT CASSFPTTGGDEKLFF
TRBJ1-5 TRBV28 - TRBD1 TGTGCCAGCAGTTTATACCGAGGGGCAGGGGGGCAGCCCCAGCATTTT CASSLYRGAGGQPQHF
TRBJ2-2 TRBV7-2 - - TGTGCCAGCAGCCGGAACACCGGGGAGCTGTTTTTT CASSRNTGELFF
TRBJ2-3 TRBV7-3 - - TGTGCCAGCAGCTTAAGCGAAAATACGCAGTATTTT CASSLSENTQYF
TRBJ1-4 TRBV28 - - TGTGCCAGCAGTACGGGGGCGAATGAAAAACTGTTTTTT CASSTGANEKLFF
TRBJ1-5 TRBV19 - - TGTGCCAGTAGTCTAGGCTATCAGCCCCAGCATTTT CASSLGYQPQHF
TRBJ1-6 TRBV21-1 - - TGTGCCAGCAGCATAAGGGGACGGAGGGATCCCCTCCACTTT CASSIRGRRDPLHF
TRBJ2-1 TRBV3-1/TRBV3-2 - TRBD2 TGTGCCAGCAGCCAAGCCGGAGGGGCTAGCGGGATTCAGTTCTTC CASSQAGGASGIQFF
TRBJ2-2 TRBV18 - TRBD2 TGTGCCAGCTCACCGGGACTAGCTCCCGCCGGGGAGCTGTTTTTT CASSPGLAPAGELFF
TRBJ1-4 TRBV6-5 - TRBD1 TGTGCCAGCTGGGATGGACAGGGAAGAGAAAAACTGTTTTTT CASWDGQGREKLFF
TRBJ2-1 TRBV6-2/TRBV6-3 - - TGTGCCAGCAGTAGAGGACGGGGGGCAATCAACAATGAGCAGTTCTTC CASSRGRGAINNEQFF
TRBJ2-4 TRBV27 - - TGTGCCAGCAGCTTCTCCACGAGCCTAGCCAAAAACATTCAGTACTTC CASSFSTSLAKNIQYF
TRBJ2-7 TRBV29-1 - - TGCAGCGGCTTGGATGCTGGCGAGCAGTACTTC CSGLDAGEQYF
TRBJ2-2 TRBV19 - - TGTGCCAGTACCCGGGGCAGGGTGGCCGGGGAGCTGTTTTTT CASTRGRVAGELFF